One sample yielded the 17 T cell receptor beta chains listed below, sequenced in a study of shared T cell receptors in the human thymus. Here immunoSEQ multiplex PCR was the method, and the copy in TCRdb shows in-frame clones only, minus some. Of roughly 500,000 clones in the sample, roughly 74% were seen once. This sample was shared with a second study, whose subject was human thymus T cells.

Sequenced input: thymocytes. These receptors came from a boy under two years old with a congenital heart defect.

The chain employs TRBV11-3 and TRBJ1-1, with D tentatively TRBD1 (5 bases). The germline V gene has CDR1 SGHNT and CDR2 YENEEA. The CDR3 runs to 13 residues. V was cut by 4 bases and J by 1 base, with 7 bases left in between. For the CDR3, the DNA is TGTGCCAGCAGCTCGGACACGAACACTGAAGCTTTCTTT. It encodes CASSSDTNTEAFF.

This clone was seen a few times. Other nucleotide sequences in the sample specify the same CDR3. CDR3 DNA: TGTGCCAGTAGTATTAGCGGCGGGAATGAGCAGTTCTTC. It is translated as CASSISGGNEQFF. The rearrangement links TRBV19 to TRBJ2-1, with D possibly TRBD2 on 6 matching bases. This CDR3 has 13 residues. Trimming pared 3 bases from V and 7 bases from J, leaving 10 bases between. Looked up from germline, CDR1 is LNHDA and CDR2 is SQIVND (reference sequence).

The chain has TRBV12-5 and TRBJ1-5; D is perhaps TRBD1 (6 bases). CDR1 and CDR2 (germline): LGHNT, FRNRAP. The V end lost 1 base, the J end lost 5 bases, and 18 bases lay between the germline ends. The CDR3 totals 17 residues. CDR3 sequence reads: CASGLAYREGKYQPQHF. The DNA for the CDR3 is TGTGCTAGTGGTTTGGCCTACAGGGAGGGTAAATATCAGCCCCAGCATTTT.

The chain has TRBV10-1 and TRBJ2-5; a possible D gene is TRBD1 (5 bases). This CDR3 has 13 residues. V was trimmed by 8 bases and J by 5 bases, leaving 15 bases between them. Germline V CDR1 and CDR2: WNHNN, SYGVQD (reference sequence). Here the CDR3 reads CASRPTDTETQYF. CDR3 sequence (DNA): TGCGCCAGCCGCCCGACAGACACCGAGACCCAGTACTTC.

This chain uses TRBV7-2 with TRBJ2-3; 13 nucleotides align to TRBD2. The CDR3 covers 15 residues. V trimming: 3 bases; J trimming: 5 bases; junction bases outside the gene matches: 2. Germline CDR1 SGHTA, CDR2 FQGNSA. For the CDR3, the DNA is TGTGCCAGCAGCTTTCGGACTAGCGGGAGAGATACGCAGTATTTT. Amino acid sequence: CASSFRTSGRDTQYF.

The CDR3 is CASRGQLFYEQYF. CDR3 bases: TGCGCCAGCAGGGGACAGTTATTCTACGAGCAGTACTTC. The genes are TRBV10-2 and TRBJ2-7; 7 bases map to TRBD1. The trim removed 6 bases at V and 3 bases at J, leaving 5 bases unmatched. Germline V gene sequence: CDR1 WSHSY, CDR2 SAAADI. The CDR3 length is 13 residues.

V gene TRBV27 combines with J gene TRBJ2-1; 12 nucleotides match TRBD2. CDR1 and CDR2 (germline): MNHEY, SMNVEV (reference sequence). V shed 6 bases and J 3 bases; nucleotides not matched to a gene: 3. The CDR3 covers 15 residues. CDR3 residues: CASRATSGGYNEQFF. For the CDR3, the DNA is TGTGCCAGCAGGGCGACTAGCGGGGGCTACAATGAGCAGTTCTTC.

J is TRBJ1-1 and V is TRBV28, with TRBD1 matching 8 bases. The V and J ends lost 8 bases and 2 bases, in that order; junction bases with no gene match: 10. This CDR3 has 15 amino acids. Germline V CDR1 and CDR2: MDHEN, SYDVKM. The CDR3 region is CASSGTGNPNTEAFF. The CDR3 bases are TGTGCCAGCTCTGGGACAGGCAACCCAAACACTGAAGCTTTCTTT. The variable domain in full, with the rest retrieved from reference TRBV28 and TRBJ1-1, is DVKVTQSSRYLVKRTGEKVFLECVQDMDHENMFWYRQDPGLGLRLIYFSYDVKMKEKGDIPEGYSVSREKKERFSLILESASTNQTSMYLCASSGTGNPNTEAFFGQGTRLTVV.

The chain links TRBV27 to TRBJ2-7; 8 bases align to TRBD2. CDR1 and CDR2 (germline): MNHEY, SMNVEV (reference sequence). The CDR3 length is 16 residues. Trimming cost V 5 bases and J 3 bases; bases outside gene matches: 12. DNA for the CDR3: TGTGCCAGCAGTCCGCACCTAGCGGGTGGTGTCTACGAGCAGTACTTC. Encoded protein: CASSPHLAGGVYEQYF.

The chain is built from TRBV5-6 and TRBJ2-7, with 8 nucleotides matching TRBD2. CDR1 SGHDT and CDR2 YYEEEE come from the germline V gene. There are 15 residues in the CDR3. Germline trimming cut 4 bases from V and 6 bases from J; bases unmatched to any gene: 12. CDR3 residues: CASSPVGSGIAEQYF. The CDR3 nucleotides are TGTGCCAGCAGCCCCGTTGGTAGCGGGATCGCCGAGCAGTACTTC.

The genes are TRBV20-1 and TRBJ2-2; perhaps TRBD2 as D (5 bases). The CDR3 is 11 amino acids. Deletions cut 5 bases from V and 7 bases from J, with 8 bases between. Germline V gene sequence: CDR1 DFQATT, CDR2 SNEGSKA (reference sequence). The CDR3 loop reads CSAGGGGELFF. The CDR3 coding sequence is TGCAGTGCTGGAGGAGGCGGGGAGCTGTTTTTT.

This clone was picked up a small number of times. This sequence joins TRBV25-1 and TRBJ1-1; possible D gene TRBD1, 6 bases. Trimming pared 8 bases from V and 1 base from J, leaving 11 bases between. The CDR3 is made up of 13 amino acids. Germline-derived CDR1 and CDR2 are MGHDK and SYGVNS. CDR3 in amino acids: CASAGTQNTEAFF. The CDR3 DNA follows: TGTGCCAGCGCCGGGACACAGAACACTGAAGCTTTCTTT.

J is TRBJ1-5 and V is TRBV10-1, with D perhaps TRBD1 (5 bases). Germline lookup yields CDR1 WNHNN and CDR2 SYGVQD (reference sequence). Trimming took 1 base from V and 0 from J, leaving 22 bases between them. The CDR3 spans 20 residues. In nucleotides, the CDR3 is TGCGCCAGCAGTGAGTTGGGGGGGATAGGAAAGCCTTATAGCAATCAGCCCCAGCATTTT. Its translation: CASSELGGIGKPYSNQPQHF.

The genes are TRBV4-1 and TRBJ1-5, with 9 positions matching TRBD1. J gave up 4 bases and V 0 bases, and 13 bases lay outside the gene matches. The CDR3 is 19 residues long. Germline CDR1 is MGHRA and CDR2 is YSYEKL. The CDR3 DNA sequence: TGCGCCAGCAGCCAAGAGGGTCCGGGGACAGGGCGGAGGAATCAGCCCCAGCATTTT. Translation gives CASSQEGPGTGRRNQPQHF.

This clone was picked up a small number of times. The rearrangement uses TRBV10-2 and TRBJ2-7, with TRBD2 identical over 12 bases. Germline CDR1 and CDR2: WSHSY and SAAADI. The V and J ends lost 2 bases and 2 bases, in that order; junction bases with no gene match: 7. The CDR3 loop spans 17 amino acids. CDR3 sequence: CASSEASGRVGTYEQYF. CDR3 DNA: TGCGCCAGCAGTGAGGCTAGCGGGAGGGTGGGGACCTACGAGCAGTACTTC.

The chain couples TRBV28 to TRBJ2-7; D perhaps matches TRBD1 (5 bases). V was clipped by 6 bases and J by 2 bases, with 14 bases between them. Germline V CDR1 and CDR2: MDHEN, SYDVKM. CDR3 length: 14 amino acids. This CDR3 reads CASRVTGPPYEQYF. CDR3 nucleotide sequence: TGTGCCAGCAGGGTCACAGGCCCTCCCTACGAGCAGTACTTC. Full variable domain (outside the CDR3, taken from reference TRBV28 and TRBJ2-7): DVKVTQSSRYLVKRTGEKVFLECVQDMDHENMFWYRQDPGLGLRLIYFSYDVKMKEKGDIPEGYSVSREKKERFSLILESASTNQTSMYLCASRVTGPPYEQYFGPGTRLTVT.

The chain joins TRBV6-5 to TRBJ1-2; TRBD1 might be the D (6 bases). The CDR3 extends over 14 amino acids. Germline CDR1 is MNHEY and CDR2 is SVGAGI. V dropped 5 bases and J dropped 0 bases, with 10 bases sitting between them. CDR3 bases: TGTGCCAGCAGTCCTGACAGGACTAACTATGGCTACACCTTC. Protein sequence: CASSPDRTNYGYTF.